This TCR beta chain was recovered during a study of OX40 agonist ivuxolimab in advanced cancers. V was cut by 2 bases and J by 0 bases, with 9 bases left in between. Germline CDR1 SGHRS, CDR2 YFSETQ. The CDR3 sequence is 16 residues long. Profiling relied on immunoSEQ multiplex PCR, and the TCRdb table lists in-frame clones only, not all of them. The sample carries nearly 70,000 clones, 65% to 90% recorded once. This TCR was sampled from an adult with an advanced solid tumor such as melanoma, head and neck, liver or kidney cancer. The V and J genes are TRBV5-1 and TRBJ2-6; D remains unclear. Material: CD4+ or CD8+ T cells sorted from blood, obtained in a trial of the OX40 agonist ivuxolimab. The CDR3 region has the DNA TGCGCCAGCAGCTTAGTAGTGGGCTCTGGGGCCAACGTCCTGACTTTC. Its translation is CASSLVVGSGANVLTF.